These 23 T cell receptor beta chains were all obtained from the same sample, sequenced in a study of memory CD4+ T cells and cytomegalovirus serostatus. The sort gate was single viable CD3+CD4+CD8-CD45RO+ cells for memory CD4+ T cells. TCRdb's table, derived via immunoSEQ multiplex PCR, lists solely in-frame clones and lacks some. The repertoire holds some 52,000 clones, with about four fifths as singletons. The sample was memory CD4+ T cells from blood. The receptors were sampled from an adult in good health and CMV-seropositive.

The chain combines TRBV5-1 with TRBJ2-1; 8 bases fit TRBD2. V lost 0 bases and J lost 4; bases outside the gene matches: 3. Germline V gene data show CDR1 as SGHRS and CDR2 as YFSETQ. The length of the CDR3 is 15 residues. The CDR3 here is CASSLDSGSYNEQFF. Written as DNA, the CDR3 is TGCGCCAGCAGCTTGGACAGCGGGAGTTACAATGAGCAGTTCTTC.

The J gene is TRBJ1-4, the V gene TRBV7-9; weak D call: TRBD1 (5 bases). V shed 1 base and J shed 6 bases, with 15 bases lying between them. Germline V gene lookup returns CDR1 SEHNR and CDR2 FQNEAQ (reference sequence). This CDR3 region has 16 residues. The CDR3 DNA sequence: TGTGCCAGCAGCTTAGGATACCGCAGGGAGGATGAAAAACTGTTTTTT. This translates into CASSLGYRREDEKLFF.

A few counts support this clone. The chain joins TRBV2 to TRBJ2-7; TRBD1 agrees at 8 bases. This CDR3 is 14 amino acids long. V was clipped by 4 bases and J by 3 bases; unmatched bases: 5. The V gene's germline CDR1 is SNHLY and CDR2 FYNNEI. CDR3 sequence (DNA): TGTGCCAGCAGTGGTAACAGGGGGAACTACGAGCAGTACTTC. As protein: CASSGNRGNYEQYF.

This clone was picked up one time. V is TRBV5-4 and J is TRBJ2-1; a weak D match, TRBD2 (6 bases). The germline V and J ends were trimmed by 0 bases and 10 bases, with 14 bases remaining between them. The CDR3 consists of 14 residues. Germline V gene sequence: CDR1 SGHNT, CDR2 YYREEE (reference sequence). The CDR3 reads CASSLGRATGEQFF. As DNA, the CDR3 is TGTGCCAGCAGCTTGGGGAGGGCCACCGGGGAGCAGTTCTTC.

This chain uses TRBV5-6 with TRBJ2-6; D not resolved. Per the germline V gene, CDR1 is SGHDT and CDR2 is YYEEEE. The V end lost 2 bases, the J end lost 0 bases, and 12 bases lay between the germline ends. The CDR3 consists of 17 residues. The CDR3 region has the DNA TGTGCCAGCAGCTTTAGGCTAGGAAGCTCTGGGGCCAACGTCCTGACTTTC. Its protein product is CASSFRLGSSGANVLTF.

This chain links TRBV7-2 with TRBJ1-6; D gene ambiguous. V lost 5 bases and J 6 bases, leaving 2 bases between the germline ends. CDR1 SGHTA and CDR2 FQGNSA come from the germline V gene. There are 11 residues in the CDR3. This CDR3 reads CASSRNSPLHF. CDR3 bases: TGTGCCAGCAGCCGTAATTCACCCCTCCACTTT.

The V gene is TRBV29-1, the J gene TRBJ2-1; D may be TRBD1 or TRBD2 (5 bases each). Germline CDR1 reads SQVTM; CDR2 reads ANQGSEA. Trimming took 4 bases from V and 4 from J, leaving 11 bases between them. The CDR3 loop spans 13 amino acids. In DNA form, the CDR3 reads TGCAGCGTTGGCTTGGGACCATACAATGAGCAGTTCTTC. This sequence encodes CSVGLGPYNEQFF.

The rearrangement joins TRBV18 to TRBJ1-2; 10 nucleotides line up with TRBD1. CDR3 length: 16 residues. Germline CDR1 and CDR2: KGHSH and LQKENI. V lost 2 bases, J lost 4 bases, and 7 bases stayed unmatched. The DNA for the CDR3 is TGTGCCAGCTCACCAGGCGGGACAGGGGATACCTATGGCTACACCTTC. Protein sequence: CASSPGGTGDTYGYTF.

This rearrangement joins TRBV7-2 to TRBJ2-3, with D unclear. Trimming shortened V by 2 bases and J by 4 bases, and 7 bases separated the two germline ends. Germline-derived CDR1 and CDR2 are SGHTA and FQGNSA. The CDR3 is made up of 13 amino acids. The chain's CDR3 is CASSLSGADTQYF. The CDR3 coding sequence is TGTGCCAGCAGCTTAAGTGGGGCAGATACGCAGTATTTT.

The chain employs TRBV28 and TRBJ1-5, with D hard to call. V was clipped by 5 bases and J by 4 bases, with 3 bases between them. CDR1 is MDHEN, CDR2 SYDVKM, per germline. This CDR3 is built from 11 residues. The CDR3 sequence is CASSHNQPQHF. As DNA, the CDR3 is TGTGCCAGCAGTCATAATCAGCCCCAGCATTTT.

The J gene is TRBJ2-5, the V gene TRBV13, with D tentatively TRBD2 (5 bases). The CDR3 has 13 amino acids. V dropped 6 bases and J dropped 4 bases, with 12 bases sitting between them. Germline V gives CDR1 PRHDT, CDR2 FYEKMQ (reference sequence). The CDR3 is CASSRRGPETQYF. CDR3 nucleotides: TGTGCCAGCAGTAGACGAGGGCCAGAGACCCAGTACTTC.

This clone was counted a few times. Here the CDR3 reads CASSTGFYNSPLHF. The CDR3 DNA sequence: TGTGCCAGTAGCACAGGTTTTTATAATTCACCCCTCCACTTT. This sequence joins TRBV19 and TRBJ1-6, with a possible D match to TRBD1 (5 bases). V was pared by 6 bases and J by 4 bases, with 10 bases between. The CDR3 spans 14 residues. CDR1 is LNHDA and CDR2 is SQIVND in the germline V gene (reference sequence).

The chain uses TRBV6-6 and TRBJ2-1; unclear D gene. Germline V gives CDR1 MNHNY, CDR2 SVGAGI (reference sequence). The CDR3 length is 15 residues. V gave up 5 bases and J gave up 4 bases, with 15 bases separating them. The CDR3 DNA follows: TGTGCCAGCAGTCCCGGACGGGCTACTTACAATGAGCAGTTCTTC. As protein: CASSPGRATYNEQFF.

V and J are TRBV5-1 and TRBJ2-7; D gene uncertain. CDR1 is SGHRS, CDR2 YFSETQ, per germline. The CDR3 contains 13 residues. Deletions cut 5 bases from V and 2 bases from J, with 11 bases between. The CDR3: CASRALPPYEQYF. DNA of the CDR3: TGCGCCAGCAGGGCCTTGCCTCCCTACGAGCAGTACTTC.

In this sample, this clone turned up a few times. CDR3 nucleotide sequence: TGTGCCACCAGCACCAGCGGGAGGGGATACGAGCAGTACTTC. Amino acid sequence: CATSTSGRGYEQYF. The chain uses TRBV15 and TRBJ2-7; 10 positions agree with TRBD2. The length of the CDR3 is 14 residues. Trimming took 4 bases from V and 4 from J; bases not matched to a gene: 4. The V gene's germline CDR1 is LNHNV and CDR2 YYDKDF (reference sequence).

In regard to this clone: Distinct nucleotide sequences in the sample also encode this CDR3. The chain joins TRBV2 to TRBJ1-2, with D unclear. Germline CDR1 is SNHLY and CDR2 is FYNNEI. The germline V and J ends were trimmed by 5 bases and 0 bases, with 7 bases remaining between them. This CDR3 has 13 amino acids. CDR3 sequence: CASSQSPNYGYTF. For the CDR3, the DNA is TGTGCCAGCAGTCAGTCCCCTAACTATGGCTACACCTTC.

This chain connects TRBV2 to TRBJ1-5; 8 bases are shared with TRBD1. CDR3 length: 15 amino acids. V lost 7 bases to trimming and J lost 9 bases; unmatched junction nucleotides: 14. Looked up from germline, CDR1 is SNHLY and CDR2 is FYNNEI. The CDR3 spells CASTLGQAGITPQHF. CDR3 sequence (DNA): TGTGCCAGCACCCTGGGACAGGCGGGAATCACGCCCCAGCATTTT.

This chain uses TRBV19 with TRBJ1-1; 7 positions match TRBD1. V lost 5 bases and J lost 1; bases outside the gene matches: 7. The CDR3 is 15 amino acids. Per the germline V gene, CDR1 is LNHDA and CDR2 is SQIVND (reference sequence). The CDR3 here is CASSPRQGPNTEAFF. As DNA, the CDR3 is TGTGCCAGTAGTCCCCGACAGGGACCGAACACTGAAGCTTTCTTT.

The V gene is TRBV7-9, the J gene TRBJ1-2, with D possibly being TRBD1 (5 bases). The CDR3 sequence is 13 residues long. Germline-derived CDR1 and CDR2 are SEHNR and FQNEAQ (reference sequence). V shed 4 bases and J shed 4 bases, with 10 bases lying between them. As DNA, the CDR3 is TGTGCCAGCAGCTCAGGGCAGTTCTATGGCTACACCTTC. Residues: CASSSGQFYGYTF.

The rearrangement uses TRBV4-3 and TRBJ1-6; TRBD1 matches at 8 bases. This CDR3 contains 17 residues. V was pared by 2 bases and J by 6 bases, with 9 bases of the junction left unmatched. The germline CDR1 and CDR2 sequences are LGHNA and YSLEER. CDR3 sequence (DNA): TGCGCCAGCAGCCAATACTTCGGACAGGGAAGTAATTCACCCCTCCACTTT. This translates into CASSQYFGQGSNSPLHF.

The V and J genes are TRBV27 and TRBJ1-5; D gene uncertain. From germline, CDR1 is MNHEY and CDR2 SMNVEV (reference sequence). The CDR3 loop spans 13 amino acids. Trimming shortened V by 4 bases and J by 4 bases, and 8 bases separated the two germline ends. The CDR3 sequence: CASSWQVNQPQHF. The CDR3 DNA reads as TGTGCCAGCAGTTGGCAGGTTAATCAGCCCCAGCATTTT.

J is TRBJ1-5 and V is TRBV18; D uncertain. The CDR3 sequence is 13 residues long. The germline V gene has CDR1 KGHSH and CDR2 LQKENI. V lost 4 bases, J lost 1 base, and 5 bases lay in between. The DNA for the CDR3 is TGTGCCAGCTCACTCGGGAGCAATCAGCCCCAGCATTTT. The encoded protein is CASSLGSNQPQHF.

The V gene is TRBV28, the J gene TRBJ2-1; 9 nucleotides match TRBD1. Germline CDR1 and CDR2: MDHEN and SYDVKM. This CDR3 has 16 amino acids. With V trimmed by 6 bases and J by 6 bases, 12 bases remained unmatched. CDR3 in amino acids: CASRGGGTGLINEQFF. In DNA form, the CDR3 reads TGTGCCAGCAGGGGGGGCGGGACAGGGCTCATCAATGAGCAGTTCTTC.